This TCR beta chain emerged from a study of T-cell memory formation after mild COVID-19. About the research overall: Clusters of TCRs were largely donor specific.

The CDR3 spans 13 residues. Only a few counts were recorded for this clonotype. What it binds is not known. One junction end disagrees with the germline gene, perhaps due to a read error. TCRdb re-called the 5' RACE reads with MiXCR, one entry per CDR3 protein. The sample includes just over 200,000 distinct CDR3 sequences, over 9% of them seen just once. Notes on the study in general: There was no confirmation that second-wave clones peaking on day 37 were SARS-CoV-2 specific.

Sequencing used PBMCs or a T cell subset sorted from them (not recorded which). The chain has TRBV12-3 or TRBV12-4 and TRBJ2-1; D call uncertain. This receptor was identified in a man aged 18 to 35 who had mild COVID-19 (a few samples of this study predate the infection). Cell type and time point are not known. The CDR3 DNA is TGTGCCAGCAGTTTACTGAGGACCCCTACGAGAATCTTC. This gives the protein CASSLLRTPTRIF.